These 13 T cell receptor beta chains were sequenced from one sample in a study of blood T cell repertoires in COVID-19. Profiled with immunoSEQ multiplex PCR; TCRdb holds only in-frame clones, not every one. The table lists a few hundred thousand clones, around 86% of them singletons. The sample comprised PBMCs or T cells enriched from blood (not recorded which). These receptors were taken from a woman aged 35 to 49 with acute COVID-19.

V is TRBV19 and J is TRBJ2-6; tentative D call: TRBD2 (6 bases). This CDR3 has 17 residues. The germline V gene encodes CDR1 LNHDA and CDR2 SQIVND (reference sequence). V was clipped by 7 bases and J by 2 bases, with 18 bases between them. The CDR3 region has the DNA TGTGCCAGTAACCCATGGGGCGGGGCCACTGGGGCCAACGTCCTGACTTTC. Translated: CASNPWGGATGANVLTF. The whole variable domain, remainder taken from reference TRBV19 and TRBJ2-6, is DGGITQSPKYLFRKEGQNVTLSCEQNLNHDAMYWYRQDPGQGLRLIYYSQIVNDFQKGDIAEGYSVSREKKESFPLTVTSAQKNPTAFYLCASNPWGGATGANVLTFGAGSRLTVL.

V is TRBV28 and J is TRBJ2-1, with 12 bases lining up with TRBD2. CDR1 is MDHEN, CDR2 SYDVKM, per germline. CDR3 length: 19 amino acids. V was clipped by 2 bases and J by 1 base; unmatched bases: 9. The CDR3 sequence: CASSLLAGGPRGSYNEQFF. The DNA for the CDR3 is TGTGCCAGCAGTTTACTAGCGGGAGGGCCGAGAGGTTCCTACAATGAGCAGTTCTTC.

This clone has just one count. The CDR3: CASRNRDNEQFF. The CDR3 DNA sequence: TGTGCCAGCAGAAACAGGGATAATGAGCAGTTCTTC. The chain carries TRBV6-5 and TRBJ2-1, with D possibly TRBD1 on 6 matching bases. The CDR3 covers 12 residues. Germline V gives CDR1 MNHEY, CDR2 SVGAGI. V dropped 6 bases and J dropped 7 bases, with 10 bases sitting between them.

The rearrangement links TRBV7-3 to TRBJ1-1; the D gene is possibly TRBD1 (6 bases). The germline gives CDR1 SGHTA, CDR2 FQGTGA. This CDR3 has 16 amino acids. V was pared by 1 base and J by 1 base, with 13 bases between. CDR3 nucleotide sequence: TGTGCCAGCAGCTTAATGCCACAGGGATCGAACACTGAAGCTTTCTTT. It is translated as CASSLMPQGSNTEAFF.

This clone occurred once. The chain employs TRBV30 and TRBJ1-2; possible D gene TRBD1, 6 bases. With 2 bases removed from V and 2 bases from J, the gap between germline ends came to 9 bases. Germline V gene sequence: CDR1 GTSNPN, CDR2 SVGIG (reference sequence). The CDR3 covers 13 residues. Here the CDR3 DNA reads TGTGCCTGGAGTCGTGGACAGAACTATGGCTACACCTTC. As protein: CAWSRGQNYGYTF.

This chain joins TRBV12-3 or TRBV12-4 and TRBJ1-1, with unresolved D. CDR3 size: 11 residues. The V and J ends lost 7 bases and 4 bases respectively, with 7 bases between them. The CDR3 is CASNAGTEAFF. CDR3 sequence (DNA): TGTGCCAGCAACGCAGGCACTGAAGCTTTCTTT.

The chain combines TRBV28 with TRBJ1-5, with D unclear. The V end was cut by 1 base, the J end by 2 bases, with 9 bases between. Germline CDR1 reads MDHEN; CDR2 reads SYDVKM. The CDR3 extends over 15 amino acids. The CDR3 DNA sequence: TGTGCCAGCAGTTTATCAGGTACAGGCAATCAGCCCCAGCATTTT. It yields the protein CASSLSGTGNQPQHF.

The chain joins TRBV5-6 to TRBJ1-2; maybe TRBD1 (5 bases). This CDR3 comprises 12 residues. The V gene lost 4 bases and the J gene lost 3 bases, with 7 bases spanning the gap. The germline V gene has CDR1 SGHDT and CDR2 YYEEEE. The CDR3 loop reads CASSPGHYGYTF. The CDR3 nucleotides are TGTGCCAGCAGCCCAGGGCACTATGGCTACACCTTC.

The CDR3 DNA sequence: TGTGCCAGCAGTTATAAGCCTAACACTGAAGCTTTCTTT. It translates to CASSYKPNTEAFF. The chain is built from TRBV6-5 and TRBJ1-1; no firm D call. CDR3 length: 13 residues. Trimming took off 3 bases at V and 2 bases at J, with 7 bases between the two ends. Germline V gene lookup returns CDR1 MNHEY and CDR2 SVGAGI.

The chain has TRBV15 and TRBJ1-1, with unresolved D. The CDR3 covers 15 residues. Per the germline V gene, CDR1 is LNHNV and CDR2 is YYDKDF (reference sequence). Trimming shortened V by 1 base and J by 2 bases, and 11 bases separated the two germline ends. CDR3 residues: CATSRGGRTNTEAFF. As DNA, the CDR3 is TGTGCCACCAGCAGAGGAGGCAGAACAAACACTGAAGCTTTCTTT.

The CDR3 DNA is TGTGCCAGCAGCTTGCGGGGAGACAGGGGGAACAATGAGCAGTTCTTC. Protein sequence: CASSLRGDRGNNEQFF. The rearrangement uses TRBV5-5 and TRBJ2-1; 9 bases fit TRBD1. V was pared by 1 base and J by 5 bases, with 7 bases of the junction left unmatched. CDR1 SGHKS and CDR2 YYEKEE come from the germline V gene (reference sequence). CDR3 length: 16 residues.

The genes are TRBV7-8 and TRBJ2-3, with 7 bases that match TRBD2. Germline V lookup: CDR1 SGHVS, CDR2 FQNEAQ. V was clipped by 2 bases and J by 2 bases; unmatched bases: 4. This CDR3 is 15 amino acids long. Written as DNA, the CDR3 is TGTGCCAGCAGCTTATACGGGAGGACCACAGATACGCAGTATTTT. This codes for CASSLYGRTTDTQYF.

In this sample, this clone turned up a few times. This rearrangement joins TRBV18 to TRBJ1-5, with 8 nucleotides matching TRBD1. Germline V gene sequence: CDR1 KGHSH, CDR2 LQKENI. Trimming removed 5 bases from V and 2 bases from J; junction bases left unmatched: 2. The CDR3 is 14 amino acids. CDR3 loop: CASSSTGGNQPQHF. The CDR3 DNA reads TGTGCCAGCTCATCGACAGGGGGCAATCAGCCCCAGCATTTT.